The 24 T cell receptor beta chains listed next were all sequenced from one sample in a study of OX40 agonist ivuxolimab in advanced cancers. The assay was immunoSEQ multiplex PCR, and TCRdb's table has in-frame clones only and misses some. The sample has roughly 79,000 clones; under 85% are singletons. The sequences come from CD4+ or CD8+ T cells sorted from blood, collected in a trial of the OX40 agonist ivuxolimab. These receptors were taken from an adult with an advanced solid tumor such as melanoma, head and neck, liver or kidney cancer.

The chain carries TRBV9 and TRBJ2-3; 8 bases match TRBD2. Germline V gene lookup returns CDR1 SGDLS and CDR2 YYNGEE. Trimming cost V 0 bases and J 3 bases; bases outside gene matches: 15. The CDR3 is 19 amino acids. CDR3 nucleotide sequence: TGTGCCAGCAGCGTAGCCCCTCCAGGGGCGGGGGGTGGTACAGATACGCAGTATTTT. This codes for CASSVAPPGAGGGTDTQYF.

This clone turned up a few times. This chain connects TRBV6-1 to TRBJ2-2, with 9 bases aligning to TRBD2. The germline V gene has CDR1 MNHNS and CDR2 SASEGT. This CDR3 has 15 amino acids. Trimming removed 6 bases from V and 6 bases from J; junction bases left unmatched: 8. CDR3 in DNA: TGTGCCAGCAGGGTAAGCGGGAGGACCCCCGGGGAGCTGTTTTTT. It is translated as CASRVSGRTPGELFF.

This clone was seen a few times. The chain links TRBV7-9 to TRBJ1-1; D might be TRBD1 (6 bases). Deletions cut 5 bases from V and 1 base from J, with 11 bases between. The CDR3 runs 14 residues. Germline lookup yields CDR1 SEHNR and CDR2 FQNEAQ (reference sequence). The chain's CDR3 is CASSVLTGNTEAFF. CDR3 DNA sequence: TGTGCCAGCAGCGTACTGACAGGGAACACTGAAGCTTTCTTT.

The chain combines TRBV9 with TRBJ1-1, with unresolved D. V shed 2 bases and J shed 7 bases, with 12 bases lying between them. The CDR3 is 13 residues long. The germline V gene has CDR1 SGDLS and CDR2 YYNGEE. The CDR3 is CASSVLRESEAFF. DNA for the CDR3: TGTGCCAGCAGCGTTCTCCGGGAGAGTGAAGCTTTCTTT.

This clone was observed a single time. The chain employs TRBV28 and TRBJ1-5; 9 nucleotides agree with TRBD1. V lost 2 bases, J lost 3 bases, and 5 bases stayed unmatched. The CDR3 spans 16 residues. Germline V gene sequence: CDR1 MDHEN, CDR2 SYDVKM. The CDR3 sequence: CASSLGDRVSNQPQHF. CDR3 in DNA: TGTGCCAGCAGTTTAGGGGACAGGGTGTCCAATCAGCCCCAGCATTTT.

J is TRBJ2-1 and V is TRBV11-2; D could derive from TRBD1 or TRBD2 (5 bases each). Trimming removed 4 bases at V and 5 bases at J, with 15 bases between. CDR3 size: 15 residues. CDR1 is SGHAT, CDR2 FQNNGV, per germline. The CDR3 spells CASSSTRDGNNEQFF. The DNA of the CDR3 is TGTGCCAGCAGCTCAACCCGGGACGGAAACAATGAGCAGTTCTTC.

This chain uses TRBV28 with TRBJ2-7; D is perhaps TRBD1 or TRBD2 (5 bases each). The V gene's germline CDR1 is MDHEN and CDR2 SYDVKM. The CDR3 contains 16 residues. Trimming pared 6 bases from V and 1 base from J, leaving 19 bases between. The CDR3 DNA follows: TGTGCCAGCAGCGGGAATAGACAGCGAACTTCCTACGAGCAGTACTTC. The encoded protein is CASSGNRQRTSYEQYF.

The genes are TRBV10-3 and TRBJ2-3; the D is unclear. Germline V gene sequence: CDR1 ENHRY, CDR2 SYGVKD. The CDR3 runs 17 residues. With 5 bases removed from V and 0 bases from J, the gap between germline ends came to 18 bases. Written as DNA, the CDR3 is TGTGCCATCAGTTCCCCTCTTGGACGGATTAGCACAGATACGCAGTATTTT. It is translated as CAISSPLGRISTDTQYF.

This clone was found once. The rearrangement uses TRBV6-1 and TRBJ1-2; the D is unclear. This CDR3 region has 12 residues. Deletions cut 7 bases from V and 5 bases from J, with 11 bases between. The V gene's germline CDR1 is MNHNS and CDR2 SASEGT. CDR3 in DNA: TGTGCCAGCATGTGGCCCGTATATGGCTACACCTTC. It specifies CASMWPVYGYTF.

This rearrangement joins TRBV11-2 to TRBJ2-4; a weak D match, TRBD2 (6 bases). Deletions cut 1 base from V and 8 bases from J, with 12 bases between. The germline V gene has CDR1 SGHAT and CDR2 FQNNGV. This CDR3 has 14 amino acids. CDR3 in amino acids: CASSLGGNRDIQYF. CDR3 nucleotides: TGTGCCAGCAGCTTAGGCGGGAACCGGGACATTCAGTACTTC.

By its share, this clone is medium-sized. The chain combines TRBV27 with TRBJ1-2; the match to TRBD1 covers 10 bases. Trimming took 7 bases from V and 4 from J; bases not matched to a gene: 9. The CDR3 length is 15 residues. The germline gives CDR1 MNHEY, CDR2 SMNVEV (reference sequence). CDR3 amino acids: CASMKGDRGLYGYTF. CDR3 coding DNA: TGTGCCAGCATGAAAGGGGACAGGGGCCTCTATGGCTACACCTTC.

There are a few counts of this clone. The rearrangement uses TRBV2 and TRBJ2-3; D may correspond to TRBD1 or TRBD2 (5 bases each). The V end was cut by 3 bases, the J end by 1 base, with 8 bases between. CDR1 is SNHLY and CDR2 is FYNNEI in the germline V gene. This CDR3 is 14 amino acids long. The CDR3 DNA reads TGTGCCAGCAGTGAGGGGACCCGCACAGATACGCAGTATTTT. It encodes CASSEGTRTDTQYF.

The chain couples TRBV6-5 to TRBJ2-2; possibly TRBD1 or TRBD2 for D (7 bases each). V lost 0 bases to trimming and J lost 5 bases, with 13 bases between them. Per the germline V gene, CDR1 is MNHEY and CDR2 is SVGAGI. This CDR3 spans 16 amino acids. CDR3 protein: CASSYSRQGGTGELFF. The CDR3 nucleotides read TGTGCCAGCAGTTACTCTCGGCAGGGGGGGACCGGGGAGCTGTTTTTT.

This chain links TRBV30 with TRBJ1-4; D is ambiguous. Per the germline V gene, CDR1 is GTSNPN and CDR2 is SVGIG (reference sequence). This CDR3 spans 13 amino acids. V shed 0 bases and J shed 3 bases, with 5 bases lying between them. DNA of the CDR3: TGTGCCTGGAGTGTACGGGCTAATGAAAAACTGTTTTTT. Protein sequence: CAWSVRANEKLFF.

This chain joins TRBV11-2 and TRBJ2-7, with TRBD1 matching over 9 bases. Germline CDR1 and CDR2: SGHAT and FQNNGV. CDR3 length equals 15 residues. V lost 6 bases and J lost 4; bases outside the gene matches: 10. The CDR3 spells CASSGRDRAQYEQYF. The DNA of the CDR3 is TGTGCCAGCAGTGGTAGGGACAGGGCCCAATACGAGCAGTACTTC.

The rearrangement uses TRBV7-2 and TRBJ2-5, with a possible D match to TRBD1 (6 bases). The germline V and J ends were trimmed by 3 bases and 2 bases, with 10 bases remaining between them. The CDR3 contains 14 residues. Germline assignment: CDR1 SGHTA and CDR2 FQGNSA. The CDR3: CASSFPDRQETQYF. The CDR3 nucleotides read TGTGCCAGCAGCTTTCCGGACAGACAAGAGACCCAGTACTTC.

CDR3 protein: CASGRNTDTQYF. The DNA of the CDR3 is TGTGCCAGCGGAAGGAACACAGATACGCAGTATTTT. The chain recombines TRBV6-1 with TRBJ2-3, with D hard to call. Trimming removed 8 bases at V and 2 bases at J, with 8 bases between. This CDR3 has 12 amino acids. The germline CDR1 and CDR2 sequences are MNHNS and SASEGT.

This chain joins TRBV6-6 and TRBJ1-1; 10 bases are a match to TRBD1. V lost 0 bases to trimming and J lost 4 bases; unmatched junction nucleotides: 2. This CDR3 spans 15 amino acids. Germline V gives CDR1 MNHNY, CDR2 SVGAGI (reference sequence). The CDR3 reads CASSYSGQGSTEAFF. The CDR3 nucleotides read TGTGCCAGCAGTTACTCGGGACAGGGGTCCACTGAAGCTTTCTTT.

The J gene is TRBJ1-1, the V gene TRBV30; D is unresolved. The CDR3 has 14 amino acids. V lost 0 bases to trimming and J lost 4 bases, with 12 bases between them. Germline CDR1 reads GTSNPN; CDR2 reads SVGIG (reference sequence). CDR3 in amino acids: CAWSVTFLGTEAFF. CDR3 DNA: TGTGCCTGGAGTGTTACTTTTCTAGGCACTGAAGCTTTCTTT.

This chain joins TRBV7-9 and TRBJ2-1; 13 nucleotides agree with TRBD2. Germline loops: CDR1 SEHNR, CDR2 FQNEAQ (reference sequence). Trimming removed 1 base from V and 6 bases from J; junction bases left unmatched: 12. The CDR3 totals 19 residues. The CDR3 sequence: CASSLGVSGLAGRRNEQFF. CDR3 bases: TGTGCCAGCAGCTTAGGGGTCTCGGGACTAGCGGGGAGGCGCAATGAGCAGTTCTTC.

J is TRBJ2-1 and V is TRBV11-2; a weak D match, TRBD2 (5 bases). V was pared by 2 bases and J by 1 base, with 18 bases between. The germline V gene has CDR1 SGHAT and CDR2 FQNNGV. The CDR3 is 18 amino acids. In nucleotides, the CDR3 is TGTGCCAGCAGCTTATTTGGCCCGAGGAGGTTGTCCTACAATGAGCAGTTCTTC. This gives the protein CASSLFGPRRLSYNEQFF.

The rearrangement uses TRBV7-9 and TRBJ2-3; 7 positions agree with TRBD2. Trimming removed 5 bases from V and 5 bases from J; junction bases left unmatched: 10. The CDR3 contains 15 residues. CDR1 and CDR2 from the germline V gene are SEHNR and FQNEAQ (reference sequence). The DNA for the CDR3 is TGTGCCAGCAGCCTATTCGGGACTACGGGAGATACGCAGTATTTT. Amino acid sequence: CASSLFGTTGDTQYF.

There are a few counts of this clone. Its ends do not fully match the called genes, so a read error is possible. In DNA form, the CDR3 reads TGTGCTAGCAGCGTAGACAGGGGTGAGCAGTTCTTC. It codes for CASSVDRGEQFF. V is TRBV7-7 and J is TRBJ2-1; 8 nucleotides match TRBD1. Germline V gives CDR1 SSHAT, CDR2 FNYEAQ (reference sequence). The CDR3 is 12 amino acids.

This clone was seen once. V is TRBV7-8 and J is TRBJ2-3, with 7 bases matching TRBD2. The CDR3 is made up of 15 amino acids. The junction had 7 bases not matched to a gene; V was cut back by 2 bases and J by 5 bases. Germline lookup yields CDR1 SGHVS and CDR2 FQNEAQ. CDR3 nucleotide sequence: TGTGCCAGCAGCTTAATAGGCGGGAGTAAAGATACGCAGTATTTT. It translates to CASSLIGGSKDTQYF.